The TCR beta chain under discussion was sequenced for a study of blood T cell repertoires in COVID-19. Whole-study context: The study drew acute and convalescent COVID-19 samples from the United States, Italy and Spain. The cDNA or gDNA used as material had been derived from T cells, B-cell-depleted T cells, or PBMCs.

The J segment lost 3 bases and the V segment lost 2 bases, leaving 6 bases of the junction unmatched. The CDR3 consists of 16 residues. Germline loops: CDR1 SGHVS, CDR2 FQNEAQ. As originally analysed: The authors estimated nucleated cell counts from reference gene primer amplification. The repertoire was sequenced with immunoSEQ multiplex PCR; TCRdb's copy has only in-frame clones and lacks some. The V and J calls and clone size come from that table; D and trimming were worked out from the DNA. The sample yields some 210,000 clones, about 89% seen once. The clonotype was recovered from a man between 60 and 75 years old who had recovered from COVID-19. Input material: peripheral blood. This chain links TRBV7-8 with TRBJ2-2, with 7 bases that match TRBD2. CDR3 sequence: CASSLWLAEYTGELFF. CDR3 bases: TGTGCCAGCAGCTTATGGCTAGCGGAATACACCGGGGAGCTGTTTTTT.